This TCR beta chain came from a study of blood T cell repertoires in COVID-19. The CDR3 length is 14 residues. Germline CDR1 is SQVTM and CDR2 is ANQGSEA. Trimming cost V 6 bases and J 0 bases; bases outside gene matches: 7. Seattle patient enrollment occurred during active infection, with longitudinal follow-up thereafter. Produced via immunoSEQ multiplex PCR; TCRdb's table is partial and in-frame only. This table holds roughly 300,000 clones, approximately 84% found once. The clonotype comes from a human donor with COVID-19, enrolled during active disease. The donor label of this sample is uncertain. The chain employs TRBV29-1 and TRBJ1-1; 7 bases map to TRBD1. Sequences were obtained from peripheral blood. Here the CDR3 reads CSVEPTGMNTEAFF. The CDR3, as DNA: TGCAGCGTAGAACCGACAGGGATGAACACTGAAGCTTTCTTT.